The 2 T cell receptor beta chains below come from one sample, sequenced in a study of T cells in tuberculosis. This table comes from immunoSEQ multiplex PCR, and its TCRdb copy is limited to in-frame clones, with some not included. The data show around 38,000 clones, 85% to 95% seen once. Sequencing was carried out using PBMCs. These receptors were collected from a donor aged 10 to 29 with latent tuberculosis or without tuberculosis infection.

The CDR3 spells CASSWGQTVSGANVLTF. As DNA, the CDR3 is TGTGCCAGCAGCTGGGGACAGACAGTCTCTGGGGCCAACGTCCTGACTTTC. This chain joins TRBV5-4 and TRBJ2-6; TRBD1 matches 7 bases. This CDR3 is 17 amino acids long. Trimming took 3 bases from V and 0 from J; bases not matched to a gene: 6. Per germline, CDR1 SGHNT and CDR2 YYREEE (reference sequence).

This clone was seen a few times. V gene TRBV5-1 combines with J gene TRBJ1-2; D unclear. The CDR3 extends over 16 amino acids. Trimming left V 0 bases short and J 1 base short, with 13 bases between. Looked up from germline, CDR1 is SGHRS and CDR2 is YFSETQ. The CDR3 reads CASSLAGGWDNYGYTF. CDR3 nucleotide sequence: TGCGCCAGCAGCTTGGCCGGCGGGTGGGATAACTATGGCTACACCTTC.